The present TCR beta chain was sequenced within a study of blood T cell repertoires in COVID-19 (dated by TCRdb to 2018 to 2021). About the full investigation: Samples covering the acute and convalescent phases of COVID-19 were provided by collaborators in the United States, Italy and Spain. The repertoires were made available in a free public database intended to serve as a resource for research on the immune response to SARS-CoV-2. Samples came from the ongoing ImmuneRACE study (first 160 participants) plus 1,254 subjects from 6 global collaborators. Deeply sampled blood TCRbeta repertoires from subjects exposed to, actively infected with, or recovered from COVID-19 were included in the dataset. The prospective study material was composed of cDNA or gDNA derived from T cells, B-cell-depleted T cells, or PBMCs. A de-identified subject ID, COVID-19 status, age in years and sex were almost always included in the sample metadata. Where available, HLA class I and class II types were taken from metadata supplied by the sample provider and were not determined by assay-based typing. Study-level results and caveats: How much clinical and demographic metadata was included differed by source and by participant, and the metadata was provided uncurated.

This clone was found a few times. Its antigen is unknown. Base qualities are not at hand, and no much larger clone is one base apart. Each collaborating institution followed its own protocols to collect whole blood in K2EDTA tubes. For TCRbeta analysis, collaborator samples were shipped as frozen whole blood, as isolated PBMCs, or as DNA extracted from either sample type. TCRbeta CDR3 regions were amplified from genomic DNA using the immunoSEQ Assay, a bias-controlled multiplex PCR. Turning to the authors' computational methods: Nucleated cell counts per sample were estimated from amplification of reference gene primers within the assay. To quantify the absolute abundance of each unique TCRbeta CDR3 rearrangement, sequence reads were collapsed and filtered. For each sample, productive Simpson clonality was calculated as the square root of Simpson's diversity index across productive rearrangements. The table was pulled from immuneACCESS by TCRdb, which kept in-frame rearrangements only. Such tables lose some clones; where checked, under half of the loss comes from unresolved V genes, and the rest has no known cause. D and trimming come from the DNA, and the V and J calls and clone size come from that table. The sample profile shows a few hundred thousand clones; more than 75% of them were found once. The ten largest clones add up to over 2.5% of the sample.

This receptor was taken from a human donor in a cohort sampled during active COVID-19. Sequenced input: peripheral blood.

In nucleotides, the sequence is TGTGCCAGCAGCTTATCTGGGCCCGGGGAGCTGTTTTTT. This encodes CASSLSGPGELFF. The rearranged chain carries TRBV7-9 and TRBJ2-2; the D gene is not confidently resolved. V is shortened by 2 bases, J by 6 bases, and the region joining them spans 7 bases. The CDR3 spans 13 residues, from the cysteine through the phenylalanine. CDR3 DNA only is kept here, 39 bases in frame from base 1. The germline V gene (reference sequence) sets CDR1 to SEHNR and CDR2 to FQNEAQ.